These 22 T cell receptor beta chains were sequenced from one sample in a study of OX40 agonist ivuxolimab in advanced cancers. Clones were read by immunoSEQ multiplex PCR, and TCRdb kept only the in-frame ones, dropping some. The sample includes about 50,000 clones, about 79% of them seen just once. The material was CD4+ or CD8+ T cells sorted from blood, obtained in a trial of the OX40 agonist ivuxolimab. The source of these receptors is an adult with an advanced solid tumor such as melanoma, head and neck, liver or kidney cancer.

The CDR3 coding sequence is TGCGCCAGCAGCCAAGACCTTGGGGTCAGAGCTGAAGCTTTCTTT. Encoded protein: CASSQDLGVRAEAFF. The V call is TRBV4-3, the J call TRBJ1-1; D is unresolved. The CDR3 loop spans 15 amino acids. Germline-derived CDR1 and CDR2 are LGHNA and YSLEER. Trimming stripped 0 bases from V and 6 bases from J, with 14 bases between.

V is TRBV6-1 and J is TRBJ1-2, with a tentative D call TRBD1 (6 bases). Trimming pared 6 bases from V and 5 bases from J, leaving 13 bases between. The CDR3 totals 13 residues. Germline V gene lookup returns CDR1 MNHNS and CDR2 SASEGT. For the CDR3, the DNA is TGTGCCAGCAGAATCGGGGGGGCTTATGGCTACACCTTC. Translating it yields CASRIGGAYGYTF.

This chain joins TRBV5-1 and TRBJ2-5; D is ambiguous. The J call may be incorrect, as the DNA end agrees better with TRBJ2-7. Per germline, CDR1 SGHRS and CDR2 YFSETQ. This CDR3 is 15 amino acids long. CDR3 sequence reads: CASSPAPASSYEQYF. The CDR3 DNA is TGCGCCAGCAGCCCCGCACCTGCCAGCTCCTACGAGCAGTACTTC.

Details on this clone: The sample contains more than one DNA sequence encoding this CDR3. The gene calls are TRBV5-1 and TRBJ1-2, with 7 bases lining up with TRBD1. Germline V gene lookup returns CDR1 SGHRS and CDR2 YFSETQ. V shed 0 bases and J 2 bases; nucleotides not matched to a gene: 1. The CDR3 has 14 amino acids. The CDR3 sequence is CASSLGQGNYGYTF. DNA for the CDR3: TGCGCCAGCAGCTTGGGACAGGGAAACTATGGCTACACCTTC.

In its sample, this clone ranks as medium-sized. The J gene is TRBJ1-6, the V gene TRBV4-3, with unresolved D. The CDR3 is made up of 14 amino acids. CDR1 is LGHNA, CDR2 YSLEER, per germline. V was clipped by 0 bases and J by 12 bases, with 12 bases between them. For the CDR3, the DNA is TGCGCCAGCAGCCAAGATAGGGCCCTAATACCCCTCCACTTT. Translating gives CASSQDRALIPLHF.

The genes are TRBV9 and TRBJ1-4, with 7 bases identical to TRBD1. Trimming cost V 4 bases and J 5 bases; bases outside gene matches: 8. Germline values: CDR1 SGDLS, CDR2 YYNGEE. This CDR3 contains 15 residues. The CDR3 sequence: CASSPRPTGNEKLFF. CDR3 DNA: TGTGCCAGCAGCCCCCGCCCGACAGGGAATGAAAAACTGTTTTTT. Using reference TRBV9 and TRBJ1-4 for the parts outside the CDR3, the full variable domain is DSGVTQTPKHLITATGQRVTLRCSPRSGDLSVYWYQQSLDQGLQFLIQYYNGEERAKGNILERFSAQQFPDLHSELNLSSLELGDSALYFCASSPRPTGNEKLFFGSGTQLSVL.

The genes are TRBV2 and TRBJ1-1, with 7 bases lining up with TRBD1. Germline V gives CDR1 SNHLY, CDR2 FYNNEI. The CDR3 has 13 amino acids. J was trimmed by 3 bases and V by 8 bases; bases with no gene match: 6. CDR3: CASGAQGDTEAFF. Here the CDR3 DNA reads TGTGCCAGCGGGGCGCAGGGGGACACTGAAGCTTTCTTT.

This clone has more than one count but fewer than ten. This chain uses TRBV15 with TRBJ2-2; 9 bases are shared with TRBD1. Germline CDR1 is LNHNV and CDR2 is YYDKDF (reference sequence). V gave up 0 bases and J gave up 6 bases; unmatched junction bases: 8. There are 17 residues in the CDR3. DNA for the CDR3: TGTGCCACCAGCAGAGATAAAGGGACAGGGAAGGCCGGGGAGCTGTTTTTT. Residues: CATSRDKGTGKAGELFF.

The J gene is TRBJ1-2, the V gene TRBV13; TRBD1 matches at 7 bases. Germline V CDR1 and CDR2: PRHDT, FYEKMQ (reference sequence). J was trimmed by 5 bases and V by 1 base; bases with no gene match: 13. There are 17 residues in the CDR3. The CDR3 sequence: CASSLVSGTAKPYGYTF. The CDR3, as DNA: TGTGCCAGCAGCTTAGTGTCCGGGACAGCTAAACCTTATGGCTACACCTTC.

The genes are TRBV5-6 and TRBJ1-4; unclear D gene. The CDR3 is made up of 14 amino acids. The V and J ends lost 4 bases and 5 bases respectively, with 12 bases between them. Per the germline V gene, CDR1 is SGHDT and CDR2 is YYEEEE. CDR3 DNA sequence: TGTGCCAGCAGCCACTCACCAAGGAATGAAAAACTGTTTTTT. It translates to CASSHSPRNEKLFF.

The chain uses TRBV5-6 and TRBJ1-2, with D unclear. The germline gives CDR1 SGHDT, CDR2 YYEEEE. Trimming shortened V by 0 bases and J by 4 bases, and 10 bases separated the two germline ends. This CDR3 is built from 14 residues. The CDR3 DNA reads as TGTGCCAGCAGCTTGGTAAGGGCTGGCTATGGCTACACCTTC. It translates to CASSLVRAGYGYTF.

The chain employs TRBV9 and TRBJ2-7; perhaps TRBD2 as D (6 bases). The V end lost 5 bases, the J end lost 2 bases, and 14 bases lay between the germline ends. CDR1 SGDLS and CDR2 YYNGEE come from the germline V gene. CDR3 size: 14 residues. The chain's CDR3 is CASSGGVDAYEQYF. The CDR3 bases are TGTGCCAGCAGTGGAGGGGTTGATGCCTACGAGCAGTACTTC.

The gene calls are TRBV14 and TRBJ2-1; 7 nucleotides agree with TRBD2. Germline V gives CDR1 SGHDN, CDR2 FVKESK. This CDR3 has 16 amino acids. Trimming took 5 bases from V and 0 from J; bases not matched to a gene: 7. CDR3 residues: CASSTRGGTSYNEQFF. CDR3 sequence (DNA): TGTGCCAGCAGCACCCGCGGGGGAACCTCCTACAATGAGCAGTTCTTC.

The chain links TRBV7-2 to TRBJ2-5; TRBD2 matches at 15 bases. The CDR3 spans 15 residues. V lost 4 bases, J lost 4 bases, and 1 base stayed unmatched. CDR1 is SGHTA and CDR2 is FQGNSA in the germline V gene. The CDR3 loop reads CASSWTSGGGETQYF. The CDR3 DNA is TGTGCCAGCAGCTGGACTAGCGGGGGGGGAGAGACCCAGTACTTC.

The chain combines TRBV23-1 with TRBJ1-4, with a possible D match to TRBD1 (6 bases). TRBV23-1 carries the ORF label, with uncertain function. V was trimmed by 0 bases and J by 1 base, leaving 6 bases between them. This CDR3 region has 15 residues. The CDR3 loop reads CASSQSGQTNEKLFF. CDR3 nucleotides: TGCGCCAGCAGTCAATCGGGACAAACTAATGAAAAACTGTTTTTT.

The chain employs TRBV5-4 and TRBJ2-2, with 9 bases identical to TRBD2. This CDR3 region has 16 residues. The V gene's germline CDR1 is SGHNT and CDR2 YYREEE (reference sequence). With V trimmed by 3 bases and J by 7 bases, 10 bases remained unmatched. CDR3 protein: CASSSHSGGGDGELFF. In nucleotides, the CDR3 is TGTGCCAGCAGCTCCCATAGCGGGGGCGGGGACGGGGAGCTGTTTTTT.

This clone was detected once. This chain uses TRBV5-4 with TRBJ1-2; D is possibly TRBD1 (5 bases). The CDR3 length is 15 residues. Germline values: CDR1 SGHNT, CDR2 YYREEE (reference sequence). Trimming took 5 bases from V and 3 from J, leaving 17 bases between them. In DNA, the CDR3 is TGTGCCAGCAGTCCGACCCTTGGGGGGGACTATGGCTACACCTTC. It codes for CASSPTLGGDYGYTF.

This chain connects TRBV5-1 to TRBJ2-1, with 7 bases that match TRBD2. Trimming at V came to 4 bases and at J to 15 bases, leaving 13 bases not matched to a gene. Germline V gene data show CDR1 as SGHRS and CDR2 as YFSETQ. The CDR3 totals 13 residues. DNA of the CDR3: TGCGCCAGCAGCCCTGAGACTAGCTATTCTCTGTTCTTC. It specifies CASSPETSYSLFF.

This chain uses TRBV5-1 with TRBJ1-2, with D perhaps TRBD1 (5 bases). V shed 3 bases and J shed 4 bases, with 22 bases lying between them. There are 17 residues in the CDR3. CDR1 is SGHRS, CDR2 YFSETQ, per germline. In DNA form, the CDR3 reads TGCGCCAGCAGCTCGACAGCAACGGCCCTCTCCCCCTATGGCTACACCTTC. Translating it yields CASSSTATALSPYGYTF.

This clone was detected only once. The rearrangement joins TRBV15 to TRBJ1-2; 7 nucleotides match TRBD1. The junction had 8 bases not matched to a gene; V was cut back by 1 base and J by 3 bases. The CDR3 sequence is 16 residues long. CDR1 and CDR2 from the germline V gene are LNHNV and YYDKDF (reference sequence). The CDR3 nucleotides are TGTGCCACCAGCAGAGGTGGGACAGCCCTTGACTATGGCTACACCTTC. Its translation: CATSRGGTALDYGYTF.

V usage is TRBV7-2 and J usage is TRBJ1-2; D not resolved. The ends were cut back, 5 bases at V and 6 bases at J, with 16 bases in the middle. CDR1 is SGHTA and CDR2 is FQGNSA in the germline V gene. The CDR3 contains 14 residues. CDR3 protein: CASSPSATVNGYTF. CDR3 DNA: TGTGCCAGCAGCCCGAGTGCCACTGTTAATGGCTACACCTTC.

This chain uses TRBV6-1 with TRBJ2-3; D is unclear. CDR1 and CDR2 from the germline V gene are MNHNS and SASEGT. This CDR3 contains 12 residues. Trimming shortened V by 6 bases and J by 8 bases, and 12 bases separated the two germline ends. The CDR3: CASRFREGTQYF. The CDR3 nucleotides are TGTGCCAGCAGATTTCGTGAAGGTACGCAGTATTTT.